These 2 T cell receptor beta chains share one sample of origin, sequenced in a study of identical twins. TCRdb processed the 5' RACE reads anew with MiXCR; each CDR3 protein has one entry. The data show more than 1.5 million distinct CDR3 sequences, less than 40% seen once. The sample was cord blood. The receptor source for this set is a newborn girl in good health.

This clonotype was seen only once. V is TRBV29-1 and J is TRBJ1-2, with 10 bases matching TRBD1. The V gene end was trimmed by 5 bases and the J gene end by 4 bases; junction bases not matched to a gene: 4. Germline assignment: CDR1 SQVTM and CDR2 ANQGSEA. The CDR3 covers 13 residues. The CDR3 protein is CSVNRTGGYGYTF. In nucleotides, the CDR3 is TGCAGCGTTAACAGGACAGGGGGCTATGGCTACACCTTC.

This clonotype was found a few times. This rearrangement joins TRBV29-1 to TRBJ1-2; 7 bases fit TRBD1. Germline CDR1 SQVTM, CDR2 ANQGSEA. Trimming removed 7 bases from V and 3 bases from J; junction bases left unmatched: 8. This CDR3 contains 13 residues. The DNA for the CDR3 is TGCAGCGCTTCGACAGGGAGTTACTATGGCTACACCTTC. It is translated as CSASTGSYYGYTF.